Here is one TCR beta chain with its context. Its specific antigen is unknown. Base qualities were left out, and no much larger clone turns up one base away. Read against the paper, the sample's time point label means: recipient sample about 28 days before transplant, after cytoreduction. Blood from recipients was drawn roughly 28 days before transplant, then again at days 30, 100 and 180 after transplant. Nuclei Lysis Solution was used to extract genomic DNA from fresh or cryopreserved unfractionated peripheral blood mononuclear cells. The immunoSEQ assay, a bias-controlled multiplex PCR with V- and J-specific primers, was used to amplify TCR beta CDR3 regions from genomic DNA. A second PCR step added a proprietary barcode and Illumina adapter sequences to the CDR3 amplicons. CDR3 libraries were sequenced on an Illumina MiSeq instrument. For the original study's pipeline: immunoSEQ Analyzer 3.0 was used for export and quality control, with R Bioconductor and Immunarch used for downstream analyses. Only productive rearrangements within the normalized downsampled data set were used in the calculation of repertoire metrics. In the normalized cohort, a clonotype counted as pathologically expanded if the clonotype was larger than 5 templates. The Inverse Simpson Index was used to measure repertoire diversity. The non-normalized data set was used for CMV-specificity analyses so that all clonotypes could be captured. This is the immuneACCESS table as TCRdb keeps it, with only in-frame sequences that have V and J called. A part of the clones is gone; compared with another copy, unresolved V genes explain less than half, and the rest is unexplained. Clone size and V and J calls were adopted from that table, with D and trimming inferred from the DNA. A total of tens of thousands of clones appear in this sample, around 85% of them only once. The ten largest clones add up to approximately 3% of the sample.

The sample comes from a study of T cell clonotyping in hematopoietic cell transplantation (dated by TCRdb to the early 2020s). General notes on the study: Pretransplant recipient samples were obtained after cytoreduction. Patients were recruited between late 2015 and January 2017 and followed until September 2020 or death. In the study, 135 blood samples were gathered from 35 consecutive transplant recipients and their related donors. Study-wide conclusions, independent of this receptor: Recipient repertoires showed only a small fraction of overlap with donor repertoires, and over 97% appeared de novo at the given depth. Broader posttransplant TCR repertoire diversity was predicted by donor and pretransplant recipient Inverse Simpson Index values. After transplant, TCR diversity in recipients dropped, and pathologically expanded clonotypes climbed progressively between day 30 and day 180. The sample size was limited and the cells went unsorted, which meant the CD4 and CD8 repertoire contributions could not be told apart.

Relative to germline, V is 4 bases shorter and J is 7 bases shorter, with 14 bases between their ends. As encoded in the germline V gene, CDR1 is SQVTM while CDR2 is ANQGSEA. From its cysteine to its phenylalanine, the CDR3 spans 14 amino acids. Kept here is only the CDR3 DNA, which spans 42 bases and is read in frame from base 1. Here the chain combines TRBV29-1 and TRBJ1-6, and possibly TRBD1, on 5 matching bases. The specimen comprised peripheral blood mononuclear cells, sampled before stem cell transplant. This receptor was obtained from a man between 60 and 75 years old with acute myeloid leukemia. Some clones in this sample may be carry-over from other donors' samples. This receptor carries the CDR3 CSVGQGLGNSPLHF. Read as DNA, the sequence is TGCAGCGTTGGCCAGGGCCTGGGGAATTCACCCCTCCACTTT.